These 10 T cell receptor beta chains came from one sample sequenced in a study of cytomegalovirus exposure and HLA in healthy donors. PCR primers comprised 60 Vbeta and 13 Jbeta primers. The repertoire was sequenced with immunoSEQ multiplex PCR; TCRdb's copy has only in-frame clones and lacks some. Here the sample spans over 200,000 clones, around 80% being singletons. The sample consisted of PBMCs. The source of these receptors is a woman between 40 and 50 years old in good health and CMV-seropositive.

Here the CDR3 DNA reads TGTGCCAGCAGCAGCGGGACTAGCGGGAATAAACAGTTCTTC. This codes for CASSSGTSGNKQFF. The V call is TRBV5-4, the J call TRBJ2-1; TRBD2 agrees at 13 bases. Losses at the gene ends were 4 bases for V and 13 bases for J; bases not matched to a gene: 8. Germline lookup yields CDR1 SGHNT and CDR2 YYREEE (reference sequence). There are 14 residues in the CDR3.

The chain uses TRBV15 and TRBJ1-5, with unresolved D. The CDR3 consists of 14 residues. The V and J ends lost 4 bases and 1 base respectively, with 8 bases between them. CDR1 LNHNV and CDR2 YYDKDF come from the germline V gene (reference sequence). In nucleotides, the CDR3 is TGTGCCACCAGCATACAATCAAGCAATCAGCCCCAGCATTTT. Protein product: CATSIQSSNQPQHF.

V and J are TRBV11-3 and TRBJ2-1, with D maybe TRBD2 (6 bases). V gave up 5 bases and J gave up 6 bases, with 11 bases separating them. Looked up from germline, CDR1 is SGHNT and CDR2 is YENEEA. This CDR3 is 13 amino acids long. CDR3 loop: CASSNSGVNEQFF. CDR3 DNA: TGTGCCAGCAGCAATAGCGGAGTCAATGAGCAGTTCTTC.

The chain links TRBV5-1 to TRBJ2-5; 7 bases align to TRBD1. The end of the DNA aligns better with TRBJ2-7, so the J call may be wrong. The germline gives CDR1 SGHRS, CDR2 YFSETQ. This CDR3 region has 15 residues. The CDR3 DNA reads TGCGCCAGCAGTTTTATTTCGACAGGGTCCTACGAGCAGTACTTC. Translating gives CASSFISTGSYEQYF.

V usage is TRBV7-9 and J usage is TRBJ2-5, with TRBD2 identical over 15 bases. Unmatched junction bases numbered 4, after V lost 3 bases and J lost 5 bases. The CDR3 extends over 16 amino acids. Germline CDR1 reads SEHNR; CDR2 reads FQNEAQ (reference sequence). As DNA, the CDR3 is TGTGCCAGCAGCTTTGGACTAGCGGGGGGGGAGGAGACCCAGTACTTC. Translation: CASSFGLAGGEETQYF.

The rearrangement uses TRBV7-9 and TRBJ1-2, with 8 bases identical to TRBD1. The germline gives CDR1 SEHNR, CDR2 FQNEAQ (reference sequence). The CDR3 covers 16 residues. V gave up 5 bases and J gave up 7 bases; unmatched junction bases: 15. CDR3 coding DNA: TGTGCCAGCAGCCTTTATCTGGGACAGGCTTTAATTGGCTACACCTTC. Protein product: CASSLYLGQALIGYTF.

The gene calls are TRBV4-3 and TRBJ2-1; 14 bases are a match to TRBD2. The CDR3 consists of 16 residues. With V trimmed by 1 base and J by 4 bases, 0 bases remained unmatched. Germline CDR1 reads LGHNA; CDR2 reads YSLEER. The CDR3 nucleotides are TGCGCCAGCAGCCAAGGACTAGCGGGAGGGTACAATGAGCAGTTCTTC. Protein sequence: CASSQGLAGGYNEQFF.

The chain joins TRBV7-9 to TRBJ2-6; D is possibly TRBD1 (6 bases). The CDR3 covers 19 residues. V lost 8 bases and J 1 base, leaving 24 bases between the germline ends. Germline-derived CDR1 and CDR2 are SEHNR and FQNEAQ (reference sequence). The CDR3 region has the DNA TGTGCCAGCGAGCCTAGCTTGGGGCAGGGGAAATCTGGGGCCAACGTCCTGACTTTC. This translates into CASEPSLGQGKSGANVLTF.

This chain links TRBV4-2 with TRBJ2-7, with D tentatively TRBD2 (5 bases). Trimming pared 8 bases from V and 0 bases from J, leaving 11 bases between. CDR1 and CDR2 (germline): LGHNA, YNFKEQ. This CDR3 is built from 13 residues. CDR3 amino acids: CASAWGVSYEQYF. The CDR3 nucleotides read TGTGCCAGCGCATGGGGAGTCTCCTACGAGCAGTACTTC.

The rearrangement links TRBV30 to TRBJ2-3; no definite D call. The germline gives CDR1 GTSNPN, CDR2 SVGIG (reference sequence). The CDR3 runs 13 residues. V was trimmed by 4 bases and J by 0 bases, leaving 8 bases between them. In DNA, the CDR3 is TGTGCCTGGAACCAACGGAGCACAGATACGCAGTATTTT. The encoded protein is CAWNQRSTDTQYF.